This TCR beta chain was retrieved from a study of blood T cell repertoires in COVID-19 (TCRdb year 2020). Broadly, across the study: Samples from collaborators originated in the United States, Italy and Spain and spanned both the acute and convalescent phases of COVID-19. The repertoires were released in a freely available public database intended as a resource for research on the immune response to SARS-CoV-2. The material from the prospective study consisted of cDNA or gDNA derived from T cells, B-cell-depleted T cells, or PBMCs. Subjects who had been exposed to COVID-19, were actively infected with it, or had recovered from it provided the deeply sampled blood TCRbeta repertoires that made up the dataset. Samples came from the ongoing ImmuneRACE study (first 160 participants) plus 1,254 subjects from 6 global collaborators. Where HLA class I and class II types were available, the types were taken from metadata supplied by the sample provider, not from assay-based typing. A de-identified subject ID, COVID-19 status, age in years and sex were almost always included in the sample metadata.

A note on this clone: The antigen it binds to is not known. Base-call qualities are not available, and no considerably larger clone is one nucleotide away.

Participants in the prospective study were enrolled through a virtual design, were aged roughly 18 to 100 years, and lived in roughly 25 United States geographic areas. In the prospective study, cohorts were assigned on the basis of participant-reported clinical history obtained from a screening survey and a study questionnaire. Exposed participants had been in contact with someone with a PCR-confirmed or clinician-diagnosed COVID-19 case within 2 weeks of study entry. Mobile phlebotomists in the prospective study collected whole blood, serum and a nasopharyngeal or oropharyngeal swab from every participant. Participants in the prospective study had the option to provide additional blood draws and questionnaires over a 2-month period. Prospective study blood samples were shipped either frozen or at room temperature before DNA extraction. Trimmed from V: 4 bases; trimmed from J: 6 bases; junction bases lacking a gene match: 12. As encoded in the germline V gene, CDR1 is MGHRA while CDR2 is YSYEKL. Measured from the cysteine to the phenylalanine, the CDR3 is 16 residues long. Here the CDR3 DNA is all that survives: 48 bases in frame from base 1.

TCRbeta CDR3 regions were amplified from genomic DNA by means of the immunoSEQ Assay, a bias-controlled multiplex PCR. The paper's data handling went like this. Within the assay, amplification of reference gene primers was used to estimate how many nucleated cells each sample contained. To quantify the absolute abundance of each unique TCRbeta CDR3 rearrangement, sequence reads were collapsed and filtered. For each sample, productive Simpson clonality was calculated as the square root of Simpson's diversity index across productive rearrangements. TCRdb provides this immuneACCESS table in a form limited to in-frame rearrangements. Some clones are lacking; in checked studies, under half of them reflect an unresolved V gene, and why the rest are absent is not known. D and trimming were read from the DNA, whereas the V and J calls and clone size are those reported in that table. Here the sample has 350,000 to 400,000 clones; just over 90% occur a single time. The ten most abundant clones make up just over 0.85% of the sample.

Overall study outcomes, separate from this receptor: Clinical and demographic metadata were provided uncurated, with the amount varying by source and participant.

The sequence joins TRBV4-1 to TRBJ2-1, with 7 bases in between that match TRBD2. The source material was PBMCs or T cells enriched from blood (not recorded which). This TCR came from a woman aged 40 to 50 who had been exposed to COVID-19. The CDR3 reads as follows: CASSPLPSGMGNEQFF. The nucleotides read TGCGCCAGCAGCCCTCTACCGAGCGGGATGGGCAATGAGCAGTTCTTC.